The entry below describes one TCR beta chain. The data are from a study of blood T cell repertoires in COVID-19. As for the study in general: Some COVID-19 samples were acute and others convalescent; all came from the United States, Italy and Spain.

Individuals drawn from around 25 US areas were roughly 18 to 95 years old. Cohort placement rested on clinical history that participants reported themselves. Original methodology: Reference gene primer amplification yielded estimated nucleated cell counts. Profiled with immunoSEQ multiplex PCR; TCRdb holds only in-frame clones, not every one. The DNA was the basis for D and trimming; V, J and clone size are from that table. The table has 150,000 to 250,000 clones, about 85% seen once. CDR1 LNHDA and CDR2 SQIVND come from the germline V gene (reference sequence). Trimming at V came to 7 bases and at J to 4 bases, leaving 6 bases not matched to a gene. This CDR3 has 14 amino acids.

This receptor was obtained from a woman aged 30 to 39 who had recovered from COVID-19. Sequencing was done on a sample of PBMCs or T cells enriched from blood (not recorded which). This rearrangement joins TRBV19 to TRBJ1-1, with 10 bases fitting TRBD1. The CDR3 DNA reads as TGTGCCAGTACTCCGGGACAGGGGACCACTGAAGCTTTCTTT. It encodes CASTPGQGTTEAFF.